This paragraph reports one T cell receptor beta chain. Its matching antigen is unknown. The data derive from a study of cytomegalovirus exposure and HLA in healthy donors. Overall study findings and caveats: In a later analysis, a genetic analysis reported fewer productive-TCR N-insertions in an Asian-associated ancestry cluster than the cohort average.

13 Jbeta primers and 60 Vbeta primers were used for the PCR. Clones were sequenced by immunoSEQ multiplex PCR, and TCRdb holds only the in-frame ones, with some missing. Of roughly 120,000 clones listed, 76% are singletons. J lost 5 bases, V lost 7 bases, and 2 bases had no gene match. The germline gives CDR1 SNHLY, CDR2 FYNNEI. CDR3 length: 13 residues. The sequence derives from a man aged 30 to 45 in good health and CMV-seropositive. The source material was PBMCs. The J gene is TRBJ2-5, the V gene TRBV2; 12 bases align to TRBD2. The CDR3 region has the DNA TGTGCCAGCAACGGACTAGCGGGGGAGACCCAGTACTTC. It is translated as CASNGLAGETQYF.